The source of this TCR beta chain is a study of T-cell memory formation after mild COVID-19. At the level of the study: TCR clusters showed largely donor specificity. The study's findings and limits: CD4+ clones that contracted lay mainly in CM and EM; CD8+ ones lay in EMRA. Pre-infection memory harbored some responding clones, suggesting cross-reactive memory joined. Clones that got smaller from day 15 to 85 had even CD4/CD8, while clones growing later tipped toward CD4+.

V lost 6 bases to trimming and J lost 5 bases; unmatched junction nucleotides: 11. The V gene's germline CDR1 is SQVTM and CDR2 ANQGSEA. There are 14 residues in the CDR3. TCRdb called the 5' RACE reads again in MiXCR, with one record for every CDR3 protein. The sample holds about 390,000 distinct CDR3 sequences, around 20% seen once. This clonotype was observed a handful of times. Its antigen is undetermined. The TCR comes from an adult woman who had mild COVID-19 (a few samples of this study predate the infection). Cell type and time point are not known. Sequencing was carried out using PBMCs or a T cell subset sorted from them (not recorded which). This chain uses TRBV29-1 with TRBJ1-2; 8 positions match TRBD1. This CDR3 reads CSVATLTGGYGYTF. The CDR3 bases are TGCAGCGTGGCGACCCTAACAGGGGGTTATGGCTACACCTTC. Together with reference TRBV29-1 and TRBJ1-2, the CDR3 gives the full variable domain: SAVISQKPSRDICQRGTSLTIQCQVDSQVTMMFWYRQQPGQSLTLIATANQGSEATYESGFVIDKFPISRPNLTFSTLTVSNMSPEDSSIYLCSVATLTGGYGYTFGSGTRLTVV.